One and the same sample provided the 9 T cell receptor beta chains below, sequenced in a study of early T cells in non-severe SARS-CoV-2 infection. TCRdb ran MiXCR on the 5' RACE reads and lists one entry per CDR3 protein. The top ten hold 8.6% of the sample, which has roughly 61,000 distinct CDR3 sequences, 10% seen once. Specimen: whole blood. The receptors here all came from an adult who was a healthcare worker with PCR-confirmed SARS-CoV-2 infection or an uninfected control (not recorded which).

V gene TRBV29-1 combines with J gene TRBJ2-7, with 7 bases fitting TRBD2. Germline loops: CDR1 SQVTM, CDR2 ANQGSEA. There are 14 residues in the CDR3. The junction had 13 bases not matched to a gene; V was cut back by 7 bases and J by 4 bases. The CDR3, as DNA: TGCAGCGGCGGAGCGGGTGCGGGAGCGTACGAGCAGTACTTC. Residues: CSGGAGAGAYEQYF.

The chain links TRBV5-1 to TRBJ2-5; D is possibly TRBD2 (5 bases). The germline gives CDR1 SGHRS, CDR2 YFSETQ. The CDR3 length is 13 residues. V lost 1 base, J lost 3 bases, and 7 bases lay in between. The CDR3 nucleotides read TGCGCCAGCAGCTTGTGGGAGAAAGAGACCCAGTACTTC. It yields the protein CASSLWEKETQYF.

This clonotype appeared many times. The junction and the germline gene differ at one end; a read error may be behind it. The V call is TRBV20-1, the J call TRBJ2-1; 8 nucleotides agree with TRBD2. There are 11 residues in the CDR3. Germline CDR1 reads DFQATT; CDR2 reads SNEGSKA (reference sequence). The CDR3 DNA is TGCAGTGCTAGAGTAACAGCGGGAGTAGTCTTC. The encoded protein is CSARVTAGVVF.

The CDR3 sequence: CASSPDFYEQYF. CDR3 sequence (DNA): TGTGCCAGCAGCCCCGATTTCTACGAGCAGTACTTC. V usage is TRBV6-2 or TRBV6-3 and J usage is TRBJ2-7; D is unclear. V was trimmed by 6 bases and J by 3 bases, leaving 9 bases between them. Germline assignment: CDR1 MNHEY and CDR2 SVGEGT. The CDR3 runs 12 residues.

The chain joins TRBV20-1 to TRBJ1-1; 9 nucleotides match TRBD1. V lost 0 bases and J lost 4; bases outside the gene matches: 6. The CDR3 is 15 amino acids. Germline assignment: CDR1 DFQATT and CDR2 SNEGSKA (reference sequence). CDR3 in DNA: TGCAGTGCTAGAGATAGGAGACAGGGGGTCACTGAAGCTTTCTTT. Translating it yields CSARDRRQGVTEAFF.

The chain has TRBV20-1 and TRBJ2-7; 10 bases line up with TRBD2. The CDR3 sequence is 15 residues long. J lost 7 bases, V lost 0 bases, and 9 bases had no gene match. The germline V gene encodes CDR1 DFQATT and CDR2 SNEGSKA (reference sequence). Here the CDR3 reads CSARERAGGPREQYF. As DNA, the CDR3 is TGCAGTGCTAGAGAGAGAGCGGGAGGGCCCAGGGAGCAGTACTTC.

J is TRBJ2-1 and V is TRBV12-5; TRBD1 or TRBD2 may be the D gene (6 bases each). Germline V lookup: CDR1 LGHNT, CDR2 FRNRAP. CDR3 length: 14 amino acids. V was trimmed by 5 bases and J by 8 bases, leaving 16 bases between them. DNA of the CDR3: TGTGCTAGTGGTCTCGAAGGGGGGCGGTATGAGCAGTTCTTC. Amino acid sequence: CASGLEGGRYEQFF.

With regard to this clonotype: This clone may be a read error of a much larger clone one base away. The CDR3 end shows no conserved phenylalanine or tryptophan, and so a read error is likely. The rearrangement links TRBV20-1 to TRBJ2-2; TRBD1 matches at 7 bases. The CDR3 has 14 residues. Unmatched junction bases numbered 10, after V lost 6 bases and J lost 6 bases. Germline values: CDR1 DFQATT, CDR2 SNEGSKA (reference sequence). For the CDR3, the DNA is TGCAGTGCCTTGGGACAGTCTGCCGCCGGGGAGCTGTTTTTG. It encodes CSALGQSAAGELFL.

The table lists this clonotype with many counts. This chain links TRBV4-3 with TRBJ2-7; weak D call: TRBD2 (6 bases). The CDR3 runs 15 residues. Germline V gene sequence: CDR1 LGHNA, CDR2 YSLEER. V lost 1 base to trimming and J lost 2 bases, with 12 bases between them. CDR3: CASSQVLASTYEQYF. The CDR3 DNA reads as TGCGCCAGCAGCCAAGTTCTAGCGAGTACCTACGAGCAGTACTTC.